What follows describes a single T cell receptor (beta chain). The data belong to a study of patients and donors after allogeneic stem cell transplantation. Via MiXCR, TCRdb re-called the RT-PCR reads, giving one row per CDR3 protein. There are 410,000 or so distinct CDR3 sequences in the sample; roughly 17% occur only once, and 7.2% lies in the top ten. This CDR3 is 14 amino acids long. Germline CDR1 and CDR2: LNHDA and SQIVND (reference sequence). With V trimmed by 5 bases and J by 9 bases, 11 bases remained unmatched. The rearrangement joins TRBV19 to TRBJ1-2; 8 nucleotides match TRBD1. The sequenced sample was blood, either unsorted or a sorted T cell fraction (not recorded which). The TCR sequence derives from a human donor who was either an allogeneic HSCT recipient or a stem cell or donor lymphocyte infusion donor (not recorded which). It is not recorded whose cells these are; they may come from a transplant donor. The CDR3 DNA sequence: TGTGCCAGTAGTGCCGGGACAGGACCGCGGAGCTACACCTTC. It specifies CASSAGTGPRSYTF.